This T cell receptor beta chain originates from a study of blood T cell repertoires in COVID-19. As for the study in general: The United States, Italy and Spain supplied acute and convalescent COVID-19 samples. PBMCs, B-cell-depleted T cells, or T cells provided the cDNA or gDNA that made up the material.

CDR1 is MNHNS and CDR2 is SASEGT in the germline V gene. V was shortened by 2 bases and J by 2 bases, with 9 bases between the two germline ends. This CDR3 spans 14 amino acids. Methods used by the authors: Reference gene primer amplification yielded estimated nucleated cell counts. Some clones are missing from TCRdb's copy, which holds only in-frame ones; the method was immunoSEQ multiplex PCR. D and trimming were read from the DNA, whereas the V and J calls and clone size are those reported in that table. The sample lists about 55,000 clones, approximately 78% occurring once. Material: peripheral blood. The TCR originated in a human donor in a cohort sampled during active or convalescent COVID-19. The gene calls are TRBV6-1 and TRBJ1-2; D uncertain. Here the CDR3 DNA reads TGTGCCAGCAGTGAACACCGAGCAAACTATGGCTACACCTTC. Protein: CASSEHRANYGYTF.